This T cell receptor (beta chain) came from a study of beta chain features in type 1 diabetes. Notes on this clone: Antigen unknown.

After removal of 4 bases from V and 3 bases from J, the junction contained 3 bases not matched to a gene. The CDR3 runs to 14 residues. Germline CDR1 and CDR2: SNHLY and FYNNEI. Regarding the study as a whole: Moderate but significant shortening of TCRB CDR3s was recorded in all four CD4+ subsets from Type 1 diabetes patients.

Investigators reverse transcribed all isolated RNA, so they sequenced expressed TCRB transcripts. Here immunoSEQ multiplex PCR was the method, and the copy in TCRdb shows in-frame clones only, minus some. Among about 650,000 clones listed, 9.5% to 15% were seen once. The sequenced sample was naive CD4+ T cells from blood. This TCR derives from a man younger than 45 with type 1 diabetes. The V gene is TRBV2, the J gene TRBJ2-1; 7 bases line up with TRBD1. Here the CDR3 DNA reads TGTGCCAGCAGTGGGACAGGTTTCTACAATGAGCAGTTCTTC. As protein: CASSGTGFYNEQFF.